This passage covers 21 T cell receptor beta chains from one sample sequenced in a study of cytomegalovirus exposure and HLA in healthy donors. Primers for the PCR totalled 60 Vbeta and 13 Jbeta. Data came from immunoSEQ multiplex PCR; TCRdb stores just in-frame clones and leaves some out. This sample has about 98,000 clones, with roughly 70% found just once. The sequencing input was PBMCs. These receptors came from a man aged 45-65 years in good health and CMV-seronegative.

The chain carries TRBV11-2 and TRBJ2-5; 11 nucleotides line up with TRBD2. The CDR3 is 15 residues long. Germline V lookup: CDR1 SGHAT, CDR2 FQNNGV. V was clipped by 1 base and J by 2 bases; unmatched bases: 0. CDR3 DNA: TGTGCCAGCAGCTTAGGACTAGCGGGGCAAGAGACCCAGTACTTC. Protein: CASSLGLAGQETQYF.

The count of this clone is one. This chain connects TRBV4-2 to TRBJ1-2, with 8 bases fitting TRBD1. Unmatched junction bases numbered 9, after V lost 0 bases and J lost 0 bases. Germline V CDR1 and CDR2: LGHNA, YNFKEQ. The CDR3 loop spans 18 amino acids. CDR3 DNA sequence: TGTGCCAGCAGCCAAGACAGGGGGCGCTTACTTGCTAACTATGGCTACACCTTC. Its protein is CASSQDRGRLLANYGYTF.

The chain links TRBV6-1 to TRBJ2-7, with 10 bases identical to TRBD1. The CDR3 has 15 amino acids. The J segment lost 2 bases and the V segment lost 5 bases, leaving 6 bases of the junction unmatched. Germline lookup yields CDR1 MNHNS and CDR2 SASEGT. Here the CDR3 reads CASSPSGTGAYEQYF. In nucleotides, the CDR3 is TGTGCCAGCAGTCCCTCCGGGACAGGGGCCTACGAGCAGTACTTC.

This sequence joins TRBV7-2 and TRBJ2-7; D may be TRBD1 (6 bases). The CDR3 is made up of 14 amino acids. Trimming took off 1 base at V and 3 bases at J, with 10 bases between the two ends. Looked up from germline, CDR1 is SGHTA and CDR2 is FQGNSA. CDR3 sequence: CASSLGAGDYEQYF. Written as DNA, the CDR3 is TGTGCCAGCAGCTTAGGGGCAGGGGACTACGAGCAGTACTTC. Based on the CDR3 plus reference TRBV7-2 and TRBJ2-7, the full variable domain is GAGVSQSPSNKVTEKGKDVELRCDPISGHTALYWYRQSLGQGLEFLIYFQGNSAPDKSGLPSDRFSAERTGGSVSTLTIQRTQQEDSAVYLCASSLGAGDYEQYFGPGTRLTVT.

The V gene is TRBV28, the J gene TRBJ2-7; no definite D call. V lost 7 bases and J lost 4, with 17 bases in between. Germline V lookup: CDR1 MDHEN, CDR2 SYDVKM. The CDR3 is made up of 14 amino acids. The CDR3 DNA reads as TGTGCCAGCACTGAGACTCGTACGAGGTACGAGCAGTACTTC. The encoded protein is CASTETRTRYEQYF. Looking up the rest from reference TRBV28 and TRBJ2-7 gives the full variable domain: DVKVTQSSRYLVKRTGEKVFLECVQDMDHENMFWYRQDPGLGLRLIYFSYDVKMKEKGDIPEGYSVSREKKERFSLILESASTNQTSMYLCASTETRTRYEQYFGPGTRLTVT.

The rearrangement links TRBV5-1 to TRBJ2-1, with 8 bases aligning to TRBD2. Germline CDR1 is SGHRS and CDR2 is YFSETQ. This CDR3 has 16 residues. V dropped 2 bases and J dropped 3; count of bases not matched to a gene: 7. CDR3 in DNA: TGCGCCAGCAGCTTAGCCGGGACTAGGAGCTACAATGAGCAGTTCTTC. This translates into CASSLAGTRSYNEQFF.

In the case of this clone: This specimen includes other DNA sequences encoding the same CDR3. The chain employs TRBV6-4 and TRBJ1-1, with 9 bases fitting TRBD1. V lost 6 bases to trimming and J lost 3 bases; unmatched junction nucleotides: 5. This CDR3 has 14 amino acids. Germline V gives CDR1 MRHNA, CDR2 SNTAGT. The CDR3 coding sequence is TGTGCCAGCAGCTCCGGACAGGGGCACACTGAAGCTTTCTTT. Translation gives CASSSGQGHTEAFF.

The chain links TRBV18 to TRBJ2-1; 13 bases are a match to TRBD2. The V gene's germline CDR1 is KGHSH and CDR2 LQKENI. CDR3 length equals 18 residues. V dropped 0 bases and J dropped 1; count of bases not matched to a gene: 3. DNA of the CDR3: TGTGCCAGCTCACCACCCCGACTAGCGGGGGGTTCCTACAATGAGCAGTTCTTC. Translated, it gives CASSPPRLAGGSYNEQFF.

The genes are TRBV6-6 and TRBJ1-1; possibly TRBD1 for D (5 bases). Trimming cost V 7 bases and J 0 bases, with 15 bases left between them. The CDR3 covers 15 residues. CDR1 and CDR2 from the germline V gene are MNHNY and SVGAGI (reference sequence). The CDR3 here is CASTEGAGMNTEAFF. The CDR3 DNA reads as TGTGCCAGCACCGAAGGGGCTGGAATGAACACTGAAGCTTTCTTT.

V gene TRBV29-1 combines with J gene TRBJ1-1, with D uncertain. The V and J ends lost 3 bases and 0 bases respectively, with 11 bases between them. The germline CDR1 and CDR2 sequences are SQVTM and ANQGSEA. CDR3 size: 14 residues. CDR3 sequence (DNA): TGCAGCGTTGAGTATGGGCTTCTGAACACTGAAGCTTTCTTT. As protein: CSVEYGLLNTEAFF.

The V gene is TRBV4-1, the J gene TRBJ2-1; TRBD2 matches at 12 bases. The CDR3 sequence is 16 residues long. The germline V gene encodes CDR1 MGHRA and CDR2 YSYEKL. V lost 4 bases, J lost 3 bases, and 4 bases stayed unmatched. The CDR3 DNA sequence: TGCGCCAGCAGCCGAGCGACTAGCGGGAGCTACAATGAGCAGTTCTTC. Translation gives CASSRATSGSYNEQFF.

This clone was observed a handful of times. V is TRBV27 and J is TRBJ1-1; D possibly corresponds to TRBD1 (6 bases). Germline V CDR1 and CDR2: MNHEY, SMNVEV (reference sequence). Trimming pared 3 bases from V and 1 base from J, leaving 15 bases between. The CDR3 spans 16 residues. In DNA, the CDR3 is TGTGCCAGCAGTTTTGGGGGCGATAAACCGAACACTGAAGCTTTCTTT. The encoded protein is CASSFGGDKPNTEAFF.

This chain links TRBV28 with TRBJ1-2; no firm D call. The V end was cut by 5 bases, the J end by 7 bases, with 14 bases between. Germline V gives CDR1 MDHEN, CDR2 SYDVKM. The CDR3 has 13 residues. DNA of the CDR3: TGTGCCAGCAGTACCCGAACTCCGTTTGGCTACACCTTC. As protein: CASSTRTPFGYTF.

The chain is built from TRBV7-9 and TRBJ2-1; no reliable D call. Trimming cost V 2 bases and J 6 bases, with 5 bases left between them. This CDR3 has 12 residues. Germline assignment: CDR1 SEHNR and CDR2 FQNEAQ (reference sequence). The CDR3 protein is CASSLTPNEQFF. CDR3 DNA sequence: TGTGCCAGCAGCTTAACTCCCAATGAGCAGTTCTTC.

This clone was counted a few times. The chain joins TRBV27 to TRBJ1-2; no firm D call. The CDR3 extends over 13 amino acids. V lost 6 bases and J lost 8, with 16 bases in between. CDR1 is MNHEY, CDR2 SMNVEV, per germline (reference sequence). The CDR3 sequence: CASRLPGSSGYTF. Written as DNA, the CDR3 is TGTGCCAGCAGACTCCCGGGGTCGTCAGGCTACACCTTC.

This rearrangement joins TRBV7-2 to TRBJ2-1, with TRBD2 identical over 14 bases. Germline V gene lookup returns CDR1 SGHTA and CDR2 FQGNSA. The V and J ends lost 4 bases and 8 bases, in that order; junction bases with no gene match: 4. The CDR3 loop spans 15 amino acids. CDR3 coding DNA: TGTGCCAGCAGCTCGACTAGCGGGGGGGCCTATGAGCAGTTCTTC. Amino acid sequence: CASSSTSGGAYEQFF.

This clone was seen only once. The rearrangement uses TRBV5-1 and TRBJ2-5, with D unresolved. Germline CDR1 SGHRS, CDR2 YFSETQ. The CDR3 is 15 amino acids. Trimming removed 4 bases from V and 1 base from J, with 14 bases in between. CDR3 DNA: TGCGCCAGCAGCGAACTTGTAGTCGGCCAAGAGACCCAGTACTTC. As protein: CASSELVVGQETQYF.

This clone was counted once. The V and J genes are TRBV9 and TRBJ1-5; perhaps TRBD1 as D (5 bases). CDR1 SGDLS and CDR2 YYNGEE come from the germline V gene. CDR3 length: 13 amino acids. V shed 4 bases and J shed 8 bases, with 13 bases lying between them. The CDR3 sequence is CASSLAGFEPQHF. For the CDR3, the DNA is TGTGCCAGCAGCTTGGCAGGGTTTGAGCCCCAGCATTTT.

This clone came up a few times. The J gene is TRBJ1-1, the V gene TRBV10-2; 10 nucleotides align to TRBD1. Germline loops: CDR1 WSHSY, CDR2 SAAADI. V was clipped by 5 bases and J by 5 bases; unmatched bases: 17. This CDR3 has 18 amino acids. The CDR3 protein is CASSSTAGQGKIGTEAFF. Here the CDR3 DNA reads TGCGCCAGCAGTTCGACGGCGGGACAGGGGAAAATCGGGACTGAAGCTTTCTTT.

This clone was detected a few times. The chain employs TRBV7-2 and TRBJ2-7, with TRBD2 as a possible D gene (5 bases). CDR1 is SGHTA, CDR2 FQGNSA, per germline. The CDR3 length is 15 residues. The V gene lost 3 bases and the J gene lost 1 base, with 13 bases spanning the gap. CDR3 sequence reads: CASSLEDRGSYEQYF. CDR3 DNA sequence: TGTGCCAGCAGCTTGGAGGATAGAGGTTCCTACGAGCAGTACTTC.

The rearrangement joins TRBV7-9 to TRBJ2-7; 10 nucleotides agree with TRBD1. The V segment lost 3 bases and the J segment 2 bases; nucleotides outside the gene matches: 7. The CDR3 has 16 residues. CDR1 is SEHNR, CDR2 FQNEAQ, per germline (reference sequence). The CDR3 reads CASSFLNGQGAYEQYF. The CDR3 DNA follows: TGTGCCAGCAGCTTCCTTAACGGACAGGGGGCCTACGAGCAGTACTTC.